This TCR beta chain was profiled in a study of a mutant IDH1 vaccine in newly diagnosed glioma. The length of the CDR3 is 15 residues. In germline, CDR1 is MDHEN, CDR2 SYDVKM. Trimming removed 10 bases at V and 1 base at J, with 17 bases between. Time point of the sample: week 23, last vaccination. Vaccination used 300 ug of mutant IDH1 20-mer peptide per dose, with topical imiquimod. Profiled with immunoSEQ multiplex PCR; TCRdb holds only in-frame clones, not every one. In the table there are roughly 60,000 clones, 80% to 90% of which are singletons. This clone was seen more than once but under ten times. The antigen is not known.

This clonotype originated in a man aged 25-45 years with glioma. This material consisted of PBMCs, taken from a glioma patient whose treatment included an IDH1 peptide vaccine. The J gene is TRBJ1-5, the V gene TRBV28; no definite D call. CDR3 sequence (DNA): TGTGCCATTACGACCCTCCGTGTAAGCAATCAGCCCCAGCATTTT. As protein: CAITTLRVSNQPQHF.